The 16 T cell receptor beta chains below come from one sample, sequenced in a study of T cell responses to AZD1222 COVID-19 vaccine. The repertoire was sequenced with immunoSEQ multiplex PCR; TCRdb's copy has only in-frame clones and lacks some. The table records tens of thousands of clones, 70% to 90% of them present only once. This sample comprised peripheral blood, obtained on day 0 of MenACWY control vaccination. The source of these receptors is an adult in good health.

This chain uses TRBV7-3 with TRBJ2-4; D is unclear. Trimming shortened V by 0 bases and J by 0 bases, and 6 bases separated the two germline ends. Per the germline V gene, CDR1 is SGHTA and CDR2 is FQGTGA. This CDR3 has 15 amino acids. Here the CDR3 reads CASSLTGLAKNIQYF. DNA of the CDR3: TGTGCCAGCAGCTTAACAGGGCTAGCCAAAAACATTCAGTACTTC.

V gene TRBV4-1 combines with J gene TRBJ2-1; perhaps TRBD2 as D (6 bases). Per the germline V gene, CDR1 is MGHRA and CDR2 is YSYEKL. Trimming removed 0 bases at V and 0 bases at J, with 12 bases between. The CDR3 has 17 residues. The chain's CDR3 is CASSQDLLASSYNEQFF. In DNA, the CDR3 is TGCGCCAGCAGCCAAGACCTCCTAGCGAGCTCCTACAATGAGCAGTTCTTC.

The CDR3 loop is CASSQKGRASGNEQFF. The CDR3 region has the DNA TGTGCCAGCAGTCAAAAAGGGAGGGCTAGCGGCAATGAGCAGTTCTTC. The chain links TRBV2 to TRBJ2-1; 7 bases fit TRBD2. V trimming: 5 bases; J trimming: 6 bases; junction bases outside the gene matches: 13. CDR1 and CDR2 from the germline V gene are SNHLY and FYNNEI. CDR3 length equals 16 residues.

CDR3 coding DNA: TGTGCCACCAGCACAGGGGCGGGGAACACTGAAGCTTTCTTT. Protein: CATSTGAGNTEAFF. V gene TRBV15 combines with J gene TRBJ1-1; a weak D match, TRBD1 (6 bases). Germline CDR1 is LNHNV and CDR2 is YYDKDF (reference sequence). V gave up 4 bases and J gave up 1 base, with 10 bases separating them. This CDR3 comprises 14 residues.

The chain carries TRBV6-1 and TRBJ2-3, with D perhaps matching TRBD1 (6 bases). The CDR3 extends over 17 amino acids. Germline CDR1 is MNHNS and CDR2 is SASEGT. Trimming cost V 3 bases and J 2 bases, with 18 bases left between them. The CDR3 region is CASSDHGTLPSTDTQYF. CDR3 coding DNA: TGTGCCAGCAGTGACCATGGGACACTTCCGTCCACAGATACGCAGTATTTT.

In this sample, this clone turned up once. J is TRBJ2-5 and V is TRBV5-6; 10 nucleotides align to TRBD2. The germline V gene encodes CDR1 SGHDT and CDR2 YYEEEE. CDR3 size: 18 residues. With V trimmed by 3 bases and J by 4 bases, 15 bases remained unmatched. CDR3 coding DNA: TGTGCCAGCAGCTCCCTTTTAGCGGGGGGCCGAAAATTAGAGACCCAGTACTTC. It codes for CASSSLLAGGRKLETQYF.

This clone came up a few times. V and J are TRBV30 and TRBJ2-5, with a possible D match to TRBD2 (5 bases). The CDR3 consists of 12 residues. CDR1 GTSNPN and CDR2 SVGIG come from the germline V gene (reference sequence). V shed 0 bases and J shed 5 bases, with 7 bases lying between them. The CDR3 sequence: CAWSVRGETQYF. The CDR3 DNA reads TGTGCCTGGAGTGTACGCGGGGAGACCCAGTACTTC.

This rearrangement joins TRBV30 to TRBJ2-7; maybe TRBD2 (5 bases). Trimming left V 0 bases short and J 1 base short, with 7 bases between. Germline loops: CDR1 GTSNPN, CDR2 SVGIG (reference sequence). The CDR3 is 13 amino acids. The CDR3 spells CAWSVGESYEQYF. CDR3 nucleotide sequence: TGTGCCTGGAGTGTCGGGGAATCCTACGAGCAGTACTTC.

CDR3 coding DNA: TGTGCCAGCAGCCTCACGACAGTACCTAATGAAAAACTGTTTTTT. Protein product: CASSLTTVPNEKLFF. The chain carries TRBV14 and TRBJ1-4; possibly TRBD1 for D (5 bases). Trimming took 4 bases from V and 3 from J, leaving 12 bases between them. The CDR3 has 15 residues. Per germline, CDR1 SGHDN and CDR2 FVKESK.

This rearrangement joins TRBV4-1 to TRBJ2-1, with a weak D call TRBD1 (5 bases). V was cut by 0 bases and J by 2 bases, with 11 bases left in between. The CDR3 runs to 16 residues. CDR1 MGHRA and CDR2 YSYEKL come from the germline V gene. The CDR3 spells CASSQDVTGAYNEQFF. DNA of the CDR3: TGCGCCAGCAGCCAAGATGTAACAGGAGCCTACAATGAGCAGTTCTTC.

V gene TRBV19 combines with J gene TRBJ2-5; 13 bases align to TRBD2. CDR1 is LNHDA and CDR2 is SQIVND in the germline V gene (reference sequence). V was pared by 5 bases and J by 1 base, with 4 bases of the junction left unmatched. The CDR3 has 16 amino acids. CDR3 nucleotide sequence: TGTGCCAGTAGTTTTGGACTAGCGGGGGCCCAAGAGACCCAGTACTTC. Translated: CASSFGLAGAQETQYF.

The chain couples TRBV18 to TRBJ1-2; 10 bases align to TRBD1. CDR1 is KGHSH, CDR2 LQKENI, per germline. V trimming: 3 bases; J trimming: 3 bases; junction bases outside the gene matches: 4. This CDR3 has 15 amino acids. CDR3 DNA: TGTGCCAGCTCACCGGGACAGGGGCCGTACTATGGCTACACCTTC. This gives the protein CASSPGQGPYYGYTF.

This clone has a handful of counts. The chain has TRBV5-1 and TRBJ1-3; the D is unclear. The CDR3 contains 15 residues. The V end was cut by 2 bases, the J end by 5 bases, with 14 bases between. Germline lookup yields CDR1 SGHRS and CDR2 YFSETQ. The CDR3 bases are TGCGCCAGCAGCTTAGGGTCCGGGGAGAGAAACACCATATATTTT. It specifies CASSLGSGERNTIYF. The whole variable domain, remainder taken from reference TRBV5-1 and TRBJ1-3, is KAGVTQTPRYLIKTRGQQVTLSCSPISGHRSVSWYQQTPGQGLQFLFEYFSETQRNKGNFPGRFSGRQFSNSRSEMNVSTLELGDSALYLCASSLGSGERNTIYFGEGSWLTVV.

The chain has TRBV6-5 and TRBJ1-5; tentative D call: TRBD1 (5 bases). The CDR3 runs to 14 residues. Trimming cost V 0 bases and J 5 bases, with 8 bases left between them. CDR1 and CDR2 from the germline V gene are MNHEY and SVGAGI. DNA of the CDR3: TGTGCCAGCAGTTACTCAGGGGCCCATCAGCCCCAGCATTTT. It specifies CASSYSGAHQPQHF.

V gene TRBV7-2 combines with J gene TRBJ1-1; D unresolved. Germline V CDR1 and CDR2: SGHTA, FQGNSA. V dropped 4 bases and J dropped 3 bases, with 12 bases sitting between them. This CDR3 contains 14 residues. The CDR3 sequence is CASSSRGGYTEAFF. The DNA of the CDR3 is TGTGCCAGCAGCTCACGCGGAGGGTACACTGAAGCTTTCTTT.

The chain links TRBV19 to TRBJ2-1; TRBD1 matches at 12 bases. CDR3 length: 16 amino acids. V lost 5 bases to trimming and J lost 7 bases; unmatched junction nucleotides: 9. The germline gives CDR1 LNHDA, CDR2 SQIVND (reference sequence). The CDR3 here is CASSLFGTGGQNEQFF. The CDR3 DNA reads TGTGCCAGTAGTCTTTTCGGGACAGGGGGCCAAAATGAGCAGTTCTTC.